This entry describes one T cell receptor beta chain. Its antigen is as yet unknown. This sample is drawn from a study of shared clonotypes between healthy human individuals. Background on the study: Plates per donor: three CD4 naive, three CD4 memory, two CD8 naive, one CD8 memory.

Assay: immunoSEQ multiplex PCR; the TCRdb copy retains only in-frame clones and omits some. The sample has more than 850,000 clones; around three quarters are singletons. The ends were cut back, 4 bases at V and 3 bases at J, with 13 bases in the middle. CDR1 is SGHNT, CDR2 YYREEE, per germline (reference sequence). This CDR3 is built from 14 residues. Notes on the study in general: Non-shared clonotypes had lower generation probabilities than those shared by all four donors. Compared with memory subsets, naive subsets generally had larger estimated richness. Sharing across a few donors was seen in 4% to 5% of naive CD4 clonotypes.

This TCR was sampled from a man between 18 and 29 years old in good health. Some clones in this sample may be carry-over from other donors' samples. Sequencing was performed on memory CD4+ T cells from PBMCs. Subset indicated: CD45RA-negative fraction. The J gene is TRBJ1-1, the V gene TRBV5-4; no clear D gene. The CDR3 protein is CASSPIGVDTEAFF. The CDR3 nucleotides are TGTGCCAGCAGCCCTATAGGAGTGGACACTGAAGCTTTCTTT. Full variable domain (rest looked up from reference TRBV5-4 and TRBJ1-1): ETGVTQSPTHLIKTRGQQVTLRCSSQSGHNTVSWYQQALGQGPQFIFQYYREEENGRGNFPPRFSGLQFPNYSSELNVNALELDDSALYLCASSPIGVDTEAFFGQGTRLTVV.